A selection of T cell receptor beta chains follows, all from one sample in a study of shared clonotypes between healthy human individuals. Clones were read by immunoSEQ multiplex PCR, and TCRdb kept only the in-frame ones, dropping some. The sample lists roughly 2.5 million clones, approximately 90% occurring once. The sequencing input was naive CD4+ T cells sorted from blood. The receptors originated from a man aged 18-30 years in good health. CDR3s include the opening cysteine and the closing phenylalanine or tryptophan. A D gene is named only where the DNA matches it firmly. A row's size may be missing; if present it is once, few, many or a size class.

size: .
D: TRBD1
V: TRBV7-9
J: TRBJ1-2
DNA: TGTGCCAGCAGCATAGGGGACAGTATCTATGGCTACACCTTC
CDR3: CASSIGDSIYGYTF

size: .
D: .
V: TRBV19
J: TRBJ2-1
DNA: TGTGCCAGTAGTCTCCGACTAGTGAGCAGGCAGTTCTTC
CDR3: CASSLRLVSRQFF

size: once
D: TRBD1
V: TRBV13
J: TRBJ1-2
DNA: TGTGCCAGCAGCTCGACAGGGAGCTGGATCGGCTACACCTTC
CDR3: CASSSTGSWIGYTF

size: .
D: .
V: TRBV7-9
J: TRBJ1-5
DNA: TGTGCCAGCAGCTTAGCTTCGGGGGGTCGCGATCAGCCCCAGCATTTT
CDR3: CASSLASGGRDQPQHF

size: once
D: TRBD2
V: TRBV12-5
J: TRBJ2-7
DNA: TGTGCTAGTGGTCCCGGGGAGGGAGGGAAGCACGAGCAGTACTTC
CDR3: CASGPGEGGKHEQYF

size: .
D: .
V: TRBV7-9
J: TRBJ2-7
DNA: TGTGCCAGCGAAAGACAGAGCACCTACGAGCAGTACTTC
CDR3: CASERQSTYEQYF

size: .
D: .
V: TRBV10-3
J: TRBJ1-2
DNA: TGTGCCATCAGAGAGGACGGAAACTATGGCTACACCTTC
CDR3: CAIREDGNYGYTF

size: .
D: TRBD1
V: TRBV19
J: TRBJ1-2
DNA: TGTGCCAGTAGTCCCCCGGCGGGACAGACGCTAATCTTGACCTATGGCTACACCTTC
CDR3: CASSPPAGQTLILTYGYTF

size: .
D: .
V: TRBV4-3
J: TRBJ2-3
DNA: TGCGCCAGCAGCCAAGATTCTAGTAAGCAGTATTTT
CDR3: CASSQDSSKQYF

size: .
D: TRBD2
V: TRBV5-1
J: TRBJ2-5
DNA: TGCGCCAGCAGCTCCAAGCGGGGCAAGGAGACCCAGTACTTC
CDR3: CASSSKRGKETQYF

size: .
D: .
V: TRBV28
J: TRBJ2-2
DNA: TGTGCCAGTCACGAGGTCACCGGGGAGCTGTTTTTT
CDR3: CASHEVTGELFF

size: .
D: TRBD2
V: TRBV14
J: TRBJ2-1
DNA: TGTGCCAGCAGCCAAGGACTAGCGATTTACGATGAGCAGTTCTTC
CDR3: CASSQGLAIYDEQFF

size: once
D: TRBD1
V: TRBV29-1
J: TRBJ1-1
DNA: TGCAGCGTAGACAGGGGCGGAACTGAAGCTTTCTTT
CDR3: CSVDRGGTEAFF

size: .
D: TRBD2
V: TRBV5-4
J: TRBJ2-7
DNA: TGTGCCAGCAGCCCCAGCGGGGGGAAAAGCTACGAGCAGTACTTC
CDR3: CASSPSGGKSYEQYF

size: .
D: TRBD1
V: TRBV7-2
J: TRBJ1-5
DNA: TGTGCCAGCAGCTTAAGACAGGGTGATCAGCCCCAGCATTTT
CDR3: CASSLRQGDQPQHF

size: .
D: TRBD2
V: TRBV7-2
J: TRBJ2-1
DNA: TGTGCCAGCAGCTTAGGCCTAGCGGGACTCTCCTACAATGAGCAGTTCTTC
CDR3: CASSLGLAGLSYNEQFF

size: once
D: TRBD2
V: TRBV10-1
J: TRBJ2-1
DNA: TGCGCCAGCACCTCAGAACTAGCGGGAGGTTCCTACAATGAGCAGTTCTTC
CDR3: CASTSELAGGSYNEQFF

size: few
D: .
V: TRBV7-2
J: TRBJ1-2
DNA: TGTGCCAGCAGCAAGGACAGTAGATTAGGTGGCTACACCTTC
CDR3: CASSKDSRLGGYTF

size: .
D: .
V: TRBV10-2
J: TRBJ2-7
DNA: TGCGCCAGCAGTGAGTCGGTAGGTCCCTACGAGCAGTACTTC
CDR3: CASSESVGPYEQYF

size: .
D: .
V: TRBV19
J: TRBJ2-7
DNA: TGTGCCAGTAGTATAGATTGGGGGTCCTACGAGCAGTACTTC
CDR3: CASSIDWGSYEQYF

size: .
D: TRBD1
V: TRBV30
J: TRBJ2-7
DNA: TGTGCCTGGAGTGCCCACCGGACAGGGGGCTTCGACGAGCAGTACTTC
CDR3: CAWSAHRTGGFDEQYF

size: .
D: .
V: TRBV6-1
J: TRBJ2-3
DNA: TGTGCCAGCAGTGCCGGACCCTCCCCGGGGGATACGCAGTATTTT
CDR3: CASSAGPSPGDTQYF

size: .
D: .
V: TRBV6-5
J: TRBJ1-1
DNA: TGTGCTGGGAGGACAGAGTTCACTGAAGCTTTCTTT
CDR3: CAGRTEFTEAFF

size: .
D: .
V: TRBV30
J: TRBJ2-3
DNA: TGTGCCTGGAGTGTACGACAGATTACAGATACGCAGTATTTT
CDR3: CAWSVRQITDTQYF

size: few
D: .
V: TRBV7-9
J: TRBJ1-3
DNA: TGTGCCAGCAGCTTAGAACTTTACTCTGGAAACACCATATATTTT
CDR3: CASSLELYSGNTIYF

size: .
D: .
V: TRBV7-3
J: TRBJ2-5
DNA: TGTGCCAGCAGCTTATTGCGGGTAGAGGGGGAGACCCAGTACTTC
CDR3: CASSLLRVEGETQYF

size: few
D: .
V: TRBV6-5
J: TRBJ1-2
DNA: TGTGCCAGCAGTACGTCCCCCGGGGCGAATGGCTACACCTTC
CDR3: CASSTSPGANGYTF

size: .
D: .
V: TRBV6-5
J: TRBJ2-7
DNA: TGTGCCAGCAGGCTCTCGGGCAAGACTTACGAGCAGTACTTC
CDR3: CASRLSGKTYEQYF

size: .
D: .
V: TRBV2
J: TRBJ2-3
DNA: TGTGCCAGCAAGAAGGAACAAGGCACAGATACGCAGTATTTT
CDR3: CASKKEQGTDTQYF

size: .
D: TRBD2
V: TRBV15
J: TRBJ2-3
DNA: TGTGCCACCAGCAGAGGGATAGCGGGACTCACTAGCACAGATACGCAGTATTTT
CDR3: CATSRGIAGLTSTDTQYF

size: .
D: .
V: TRBV7-6
J: TRBJ2-5
DNA: TGTGCCAGCAGCTTATCAGGGGTTAAAGAGACCCAGTACTTC
CDR3: CASSLSGVKETQYF

size: .
D: .
V: TRBV18
J: TRBJ1-5
DNA: TGTGCCAGCTCACTCGGGACGGGGTCTAATCAGCCCCAGCATTTT
CDR3: CASSLGTGSNQPQHF

size: .
D: TRBD2
V: TRBV4-1
J: TRBJ2-1
DNA: TGCGCCAGCAGCCAAGAAAGCCTAGCGGGGGGGAGCTCCTACAATGAGCAGTTCTTC
CDR3: CASSQESLAGGSSYNEQFF

size: .
D: TRBD1
V: TRBV6-5
J: TRBJ2-2
DNA: TGTGCCAGCAGTTCCGGGACAGGGATCACCGGGGAGCTGTTTTTT
CDR3: CASSSGTGITGELFF

size: .
D: .
V: TRBV6-1
J: TRBJ2-3
DNA: TGTGCCAGCAGAGGAACAGATACGCAGTATTTT
CDR3: CASRGTDTQYF

size: .
D: TRBD1
V: TRBV10-3
J: TRBJ2-7
DNA: TGTGCCATCAGCAGGGACAGCCCCTACGAGCAGTACTTC
CDR3: CAISRDSPYEQYF

size: .
D: TRBD2
V: TRBV11-2
J: TRBJ2-7
DNA: TGTGCCAGCAGCGTGGGACTAGCGGAATCCTACGAGCAGTACTTC
CDR3: CASSVGLAESYEQYF

size: .
D: TRBD2
V: TRBV5-4
J: TRBJ2-2
DNA: TGTGCCAGCACCCTGGGGGGGGCCGGGGAGCTGTTTTTT
CDR3: CASTLGGAGELFF

size: .
D: .
V: TRBV2
J: TRBJ2-3
DNA: TGTGCCAGTGAATCAACACCGGGGGAAATGGGCACAGATACGCAGTATTTT
CDR3: CASESTPGEMGTDTQYF

size: .
D: .
V: TRBV13
J: TRBJ1-3
DNA: TGTGCCAGTCACTTCACAGGGTTGGGTGGAAACACCATATATTTT
CDR3: CASHFTGLGGNTIYF

size: .
D: .
V: TRBV19
J: TRBJ1-2
DNA: TGTGCCAGTCACTCCTTCAAAGGGCGGGACGGCGCTAACTATGGCTACACCTTC
CDR3: CASHSFKGRDGANYGYTF

size: .
D: .
V: TRBV5-5
J: TRBJ2-7
DNA: TGTGCCAGCAGCCACCCCGGGGCAACCCCCTACGAGCAGTACTTC
CDR3: CASSHPGATPYEQYF

size: .
D: TRBD1
V: TRBV7-3
J: TRBJ2-2
DNA: TGTGCCAGCAGCCCCACAGGGGGTGTCGGGAACACCGGGGAGCTGTTTTTT
CDR3: CASSPTGGVGNTGELFF

size: .
D: .
V: TRBV2
J: TRBJ2-7
DNA: TGTGCCAGCAGCGTTGAATCCTACGAGCAGTACTTC
CDR3: CASSVESYEQYF

size: .
D: .
V: TRBV6-5
J: TRBJ2-3
DNA: TGTGCCACCATAGGGGGGTCCACAGATACGCAGTATTTT
CDR3: CATIGGSTDTQYF

size: .
D: .
V: TRBV5-1
J: TRBJ2-3
DNA: TGCGCCAGCAGCCTACCCGGACTCACAGATACGCAGTATTTT
CDR3: CASSLPGLTDTQYF

size: .
D: .
V: TRBV6-6
J: TRBJ2-3
DNA: TGTGCCACCTGGGGGCCTAGCACAGATACGCAGTATTTT
CDR3: CATWGPSTDTQYF

size: once
D: .
V: TRBV25-1
J: TRBJ2-3
DNA: TGTGCCAGCAGCGCAAGTTGGACGTATCGGGCAGATACGCAGTATTTT
CDR3: CASSASWTYRADTQYF

size: .
D: .
V: TRBV7-6
J: TRBJ2-7
DNA: TGTGCCAGCAGCGCTAGCGCCGGGATCCCTTCCGAGCAGTACTTC
CDR3: CASSASAGIPSEQYF

size: .
D: TRBD1
V: TRBV5-1
J: TRBJ2-5
DNA: TGCGCCAGCAGCGTGGACAGGGCCAAAGAGACCCAGTACTTC
CDR3: CASSVDRAKETQYF

size: .
D: .
V: TRBV25-1
J: TRBJ2-1
DNA: TGTGCCAGCAGTGAATCCGGGAGAGTCAATGAGCAGTTCTTC
CDR3: CASSESGRVNEQFF

size: .
D: TRBD1
V: TRBV4-1
J: TRBJ1-2
DNA: TGCGCCAGCAGCCAAGTGATCGGGACAGGGGTCTCCTATGGCTACACCTTC
CDR3: CASSQVIGTGVSYGYTF

size: .
D: TRBD1
V: TRBV2
J: TRBJ1-1
DNA: TGTGCCAGCAGTGCGGCAGGGGGTAACACTGAAGCTTTCTTT
CDR3: CASSAAGGNTEAFF